This T cell receptor (beta chain) was found in a study of identical twins. General study results and limits: Excess sharing by twins proved weaker in beta out-of-frame sequences. Zero-insertion analyses could be partly confounded by invariant MAIT and iNKT cells.

V gave up 3 bases and J gave up 2 bases; unmatched junction bases: 3. The CDR3 is 14 amino acids. Germline V CDR1 and CDR2: DFQATT, SNEGSKA (reference sequence). A universal primer binding site was introduced by template switching. The final cDNA contained unique molecular identifiers. TCRdb reanalysed the 5' RACE reads using MiXCR and keeps one entry per CDR3 protein. The data show more than 400,000 distinct CDR3 sequences, about 15% seen once. A word on this clonotype: As yet, its antigen is unknown.

The sample was also linked to a second study, of yellow fever vaccine responses in identical twins. That source reports: On the reported evidence, twins' vaccine T cell responses seemed partly convergent and partly personalized.

The sequencing input was CD4+ T cells sorted from blood. This chain links TRBV20-1 with TRBJ1-1, with 10 positions matching TRBD1. The source of this sequence is a woman aged 18-30 years in good health. CDR3 sequence: CSASRDRGNTEAFF. CDR3 nucleotide sequence: TGCAGTGCTAGCCGGGACAGGGGAAACACTGAAGCTTTCTTT.